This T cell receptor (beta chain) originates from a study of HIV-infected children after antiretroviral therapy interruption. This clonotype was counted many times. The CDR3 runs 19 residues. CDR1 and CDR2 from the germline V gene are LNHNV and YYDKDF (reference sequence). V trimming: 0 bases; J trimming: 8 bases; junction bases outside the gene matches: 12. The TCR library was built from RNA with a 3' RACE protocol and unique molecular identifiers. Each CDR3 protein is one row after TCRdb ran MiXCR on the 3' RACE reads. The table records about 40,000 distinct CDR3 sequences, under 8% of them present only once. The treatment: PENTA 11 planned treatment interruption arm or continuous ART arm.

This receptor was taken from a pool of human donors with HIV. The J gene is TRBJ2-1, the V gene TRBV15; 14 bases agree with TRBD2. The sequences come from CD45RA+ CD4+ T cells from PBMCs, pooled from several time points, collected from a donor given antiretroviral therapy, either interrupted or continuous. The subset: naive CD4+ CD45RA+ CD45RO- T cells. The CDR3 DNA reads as TGTGCCACCAGCAGAGACCTCATAGCGACTAGCGGGAGGGCCCATGAGCAGTTCTTC. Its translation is CATSRDLIATSGRAHEQFF.